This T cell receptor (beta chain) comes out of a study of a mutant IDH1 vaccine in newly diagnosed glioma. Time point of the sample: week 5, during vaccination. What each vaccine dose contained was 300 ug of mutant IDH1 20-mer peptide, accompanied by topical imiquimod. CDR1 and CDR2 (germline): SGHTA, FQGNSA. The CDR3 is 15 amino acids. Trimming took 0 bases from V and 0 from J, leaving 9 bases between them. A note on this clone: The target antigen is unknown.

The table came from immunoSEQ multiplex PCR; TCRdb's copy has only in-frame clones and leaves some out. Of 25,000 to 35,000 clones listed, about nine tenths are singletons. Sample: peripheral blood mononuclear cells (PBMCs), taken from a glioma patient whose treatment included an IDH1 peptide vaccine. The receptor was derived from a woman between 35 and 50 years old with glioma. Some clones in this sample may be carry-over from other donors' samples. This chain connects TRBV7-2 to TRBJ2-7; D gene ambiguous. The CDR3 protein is CASSLAASHSYEQYF. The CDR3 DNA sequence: TGTGCCAGCAGCTTAGCGGCCTCCCACTCCTACGAGCAGTACTTC.